Following are 4 T cell receptor beta chains from one sample sequenced in a study of blood T cells in healthy people across ages. Sample-barcoded 5' priming and a J-beta primer mix drove a second PCR of roughly 6 to 12 cycles. TCRdb re-called the 5' RACE reads with MiXCR, one entry per CDR3 protein. The sample has 1.6 million or so distinct CDR3 sequences, about 31% seen once. Sequencing input: blood. The source of these receptors is a woman in her 30s in good health.

V and J are TRBV18 and TRBJ1-4; 10 bases align to TRBD1. This CDR3 spans 15 amino acids. With 4 bases clipped from V and 8 bases from J, the junction kept 7 bases outside the gene matches. The germline CDR1 and CDR2 sequences are KGHSH and LQKENI. The CDR3 loop is CASSRGTGVGEKLFF. The CDR3, as DNA: TGTGCCAGCTCACGCGGGACAGGGGTAGGGGAAAAACTGTTTTTT.

There are a few counts of this clonotype. The chain joins TRBV20-1 to TRBJ2-7; D ambiguous. The CDR3 has 11 residues. The V end lost 4 bases, the J end lost 6 bases, and 10 bases lay between the germline ends. Germline CDR1 and CDR2: DFQATT and SNEGSKA (reference sequence). The CDR3 nucleotides are TGCAGTGCTACGTGGGTGGGCGAGCAGTACTTC. Translating it yields CSATWVGEQYF.

V gene TRBV20-1 combines with J gene TRBJ2-7; D might be TRBD2 (6 bases). V lost 6 bases to trimming and J lost 13 bases, with 19 bases between them. CDR1 DFQATT and CDR2 SNEGSKA come from the germline V gene (reference sequence). This CDR3 has 11 residues. CDR3 DNA: TGCAGTGCCTTGGCGGGGACGGACGACTACTTC. Its translation is CSALAGTDDYF.

CDR3 in DNA: TGTGCCAGCAGTCCAGGGACAGGCCTTTACTATGGCTACACCTTC. Amino acid sequence: CASSPGTGLYYGYTF. The chain links TRBV27 to TRBJ1-2, with 8 nucleotides matching TRBD1. With 5 bases clipped from V and 3 bases from J, the junction kept 8 bases outside the gene matches. Germline V gives CDR1 MNHEY, CDR2 SMNVEV (reference sequence). The CDR3 runs to 15 residues.